The present entry profiles one T cell receptor (beta chain) with its context. Clones were read by immunoSEQ multiplex PCR, and TCRdb kept only the in-frame ones, dropping some. Of under 150,000 clones in the sample, 88% were seen once. These data belong to a study of control samples from healthy donors and cancer patients. V lost 0 bases, J lost 5 bases, and 10 bases lay in between. Germline CDR1 MNHEY, CDR2 SVGAGI. The CDR3 extends over 14 amino acids. The origin of this receptor is a man aged 40-55 years in good health. The chain combines TRBV6-5 with TRBJ1-1, with D maybe TRBD1 (5 bases). Source material: blood. CDR3 protein: CASSYSRGGTEAFF. In DNA form, the CDR3 reads TGTGCCAGCAGTTACTCTCGGGGGGGGACTGAAGCTTTCTTT.